Below, one T cell receptor beta chain is given with its context. Profiled with immunoSEQ multiplex PCR; TCRdb holds only in-frame clones, not every one. This table has 350,000 to 400,000 clones, more than 75% appearing once. The data belong to a study of blood T cell repertoires in COVID-19. Study details: There were acute and convalescent COVID-19 samples, and they came from the United States, Italy and Spain. From T cells, B-cell-depleted T cells, or PBMCs came the material, which was cDNA or gDNA.

Germline V gene sequence: CDR1 MNHEY, CDR2 SMNVEV (reference sequence). The CDR3 is made up of 17 amino acids. V lost 2 bases and J lost 5, with 20 bases in between. The chain is built from TRBV27 and TRBJ2-3; D perhaps matches TRBD2 (7 bases). The specimen was PBMCs or T cells enriched from blood (not recorded which). The sequence derives from a woman aged 25 to 39 who had recovered from COVID-19. The CDR3 DNA follows: TGTGCCAGCAGTTTAAGGTGGGAGGGGGGGCCCGGAGATACGCAGTATTTT. Amino acids: CASSLRWEGGPGDTQYF.